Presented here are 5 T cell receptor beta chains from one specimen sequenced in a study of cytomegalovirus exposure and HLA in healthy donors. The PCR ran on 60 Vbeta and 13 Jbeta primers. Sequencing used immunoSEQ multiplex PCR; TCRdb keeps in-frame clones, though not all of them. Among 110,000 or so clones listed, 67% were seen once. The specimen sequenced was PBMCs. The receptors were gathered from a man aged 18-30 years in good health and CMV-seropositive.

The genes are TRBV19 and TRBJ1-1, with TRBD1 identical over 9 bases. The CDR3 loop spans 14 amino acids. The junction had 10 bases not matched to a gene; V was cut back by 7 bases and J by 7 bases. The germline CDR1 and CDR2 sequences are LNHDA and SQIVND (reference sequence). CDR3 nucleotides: TGTGCCAGTACCGGGACAGGGCTCTTTAATGAAGCTTTCTTT. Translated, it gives CASTGTGLFNEAFF.

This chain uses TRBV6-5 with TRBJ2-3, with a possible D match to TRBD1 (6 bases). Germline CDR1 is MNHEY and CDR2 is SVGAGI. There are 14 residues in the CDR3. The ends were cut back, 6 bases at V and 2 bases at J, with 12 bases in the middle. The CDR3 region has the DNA TGTGCCAGCAGGAGACAGGCCAACACAGATACGCAGTATTTT. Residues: CASRRQANTDTQYF.

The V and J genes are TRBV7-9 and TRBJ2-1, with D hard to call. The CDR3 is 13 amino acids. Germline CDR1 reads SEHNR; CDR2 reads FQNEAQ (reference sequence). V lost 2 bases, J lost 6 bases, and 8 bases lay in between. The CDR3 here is CASSLSSGNEQFF. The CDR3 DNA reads TGTGCCAGCAGCTTATCCTCCGGCAATGAGCAGTTCTTC.

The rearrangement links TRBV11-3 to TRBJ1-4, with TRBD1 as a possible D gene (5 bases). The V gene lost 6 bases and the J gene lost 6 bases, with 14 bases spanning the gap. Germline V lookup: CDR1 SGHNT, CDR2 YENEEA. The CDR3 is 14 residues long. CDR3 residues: CASRPRGGYEKLFF. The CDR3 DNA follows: TGTGCCAGCAGGCCGCGCGGGGGTTATGAAAAACTGTTTTTT.

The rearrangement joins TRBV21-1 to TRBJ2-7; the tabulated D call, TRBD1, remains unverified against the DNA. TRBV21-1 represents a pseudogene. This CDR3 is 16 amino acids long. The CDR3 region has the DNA TGTGCCAGCAGCAAAGTTCGGACAGTGGGCCCCTACGAGCAGTACTTC. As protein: CASSKVRTVGPYEQYF.